This section outlines one T cell receptor beta chain sequence together with its context. There is no known antigen for this receptor. Per-base qualities were not stored, and no clone one base away is much larger. The data were obtained in a study of radiation and T cells in renal cell carcinoma (dated by TCRdb to the early 2020s). Notes on the research overall: In total, 50 to 55 samples, comprising 26 tumors and approximately 27 peripheral blood samples, were subjected to TCR beta sequencing. Across all 50 or so samples, 4,000,000 or so unique CDR3 nucleotide sequences encoding over 2.5 million unique CDR3 amino acid sequences were identified.

In light of the paper, this sample's time point label describes: tumor resected at nephrectomy. What the treatment or condition label conveys for this sample: treatment-naive control, cytoreductive nephrectomy. Control tumors were obtained from treatment-naive renal cell carcinoma patients in whom cytoreductive nephrectomy was performed without prior radiation. All patients had renal cell carcinoma with clear cell pathology. Control tumors used for TCR sequencing were obtained from a handful of females and about 12 males (median age approximately 50 years, range about 40 to 85) and were resected from about 2011 to 2014. The tumors were dissociated mechanically, digested with collagenase/hyaluronidase at 37 degrees C, processed in gentleMACS C tubes, and kept in liquid nitrogen. The QIAamp DNA Blood Mini Kit (Qiagen) was used to prepare genomic DNA for TCR sequencing. Only samples passing all quality control checks were included in the analyses.

TCR beta libraries were generated from genomic DNA with the immunoSEQ kit, following the manufacturer's recommendations. To prepare the libraries, a first multiplex PCR with proprietary primers was run, followed by a second PCR that added unique barcodes, and a bead cleanup was done after each round. Each sample batch included a kit-provided positive control reaction and a negative control reaction. The final libraries underwent checking on an Agilent 4200 TapeStation D1000 ScreenTape, volumetric pooling, and quantification by qPCR. An Illumina NextSeq500 fitted with a MidOutput 150-cycle cartridge performed the sequencing, running 156 Read1 cycles and 15 Index1 cycles with the kit's custom primers. The pooled library was loaded at around 0.98 pM, with an approximately 20% PhiX control spiked in. The authors' pipeline ran thus. The vendor-processed data were analyzed in R, and a clonotype was defined as all T cells that share the same CDR3 nucleotide sequence. In the clone abundance analyses, frequencies in each sample were normalized to that sample's 10,000 most abundant clones. Before analysis, public T cell clones were removed, and these numbered fewer than six per sample on average. ImmunoMap was used for dominant motif analysis with the PAM10 matrix, a gap penalty of 30, and a homology threshold of 0.3, and any motif reaching a cumulative frequency of at least 0.01 was considered dominant. The clones in this table, taken by TCRdb from immuneACCESS, are in-frame only. Not every clone is retained; where verified, under half of the shortfall comes from an unresolved V gene, and the cause of the rest is unknown. Clone size and the V and J calls come from that table; the DNA yielded D and trimming. For this sample there are about 16,000 clones; approximately 56% appear just once. About 16% of the sample goes to the ten largest clones.

The study at large found these results: Irradiated tumors showed higher TCR clonality than controls, with the top 100 clonotypes averaging around 50% of the repertoire versus around 43% in nephrectomy-only tumors. Only small tumor regions of approximately 1 g were available, so intratumoral heterogeneity was not captured. Compared with control tumors, irradiated tumors had a greater number of dominant CDR3 motifs, and these motifs made up a bigger portion of the repertoire. The single-armed trial design could not address effects of radiation dose or scheduling on the TCR repertoire.

The clonotype originates from a man in his sixties with renal cell carcinoma. The sample was tumor tissue, taken from a patient whose treatment was nephrectomy without radiotherapy.

The DNA is as follows: TGTGCCAGCTCACCATGGGCGGGAGACTCCTACAATGAGCAGTTCTTC. Its translation is CASSPWAGDSYNEQFF. The sequence joins TRBV18 to TRBJ2-1; TRBD2 matches 7 bases in the middle. The CDR3, cysteine through phenylalanine, is 16 amino acids long. Only the CDR3 region is kept as DNA, spanning 48 bases read in frame from base 1. V ends up 2 bases short and J 0 bases short, with an unmatched junction base count of 4. CDR1 and CDR2 are read off the germline V gene as KGHSH and LQKENI.